This TCR beta chain stems from a study of vaccination effects on CD4 cells after COVID-19. Concerning this clone itself: No antigen is known for it.

Before sequencing took place, the ViraFEST assay used viral peptide pools to expand antigen-specific CD4+ T cells. Following culture for approximately 11 days, CD4+ T cells were isolated. Nucleocapsid antibodies stayed negative before and after vaccination, showing no earlier SARS-CoV-2 infection. A density of fewer than 2.5 million PBMC per well was used; these cells were cultured with about 10 IU/ml IL-2 and 10 ug/ml peptides. Half-medium exchanges with IL-2 medium took place on days 3 and 7. In germline, CDR1 is LNHDA, CDR2 SQIVND (reference sequence). The CDR3 consists of 12 residues. V was trimmed by 3 bases and J by 5 bases, leaving 5 bases between them. Findings and caveats of the study: Vaccine- and infection-induced clones showed marked clonal contraction late following vaccination. There was only 1 of 255 vaccine-induced clones in healthy vaccinees that cross-reacted with common cold coronaviruses.

Method: immunoSEQ multiplex PCR; TCRdb's copy keeps in-frame clones and lacks some. Of about 22,000 clones in the sample, 65% to 75% were seen once. Sample: CD4+ T cells from PBMCs cultured with HCoV-NL63 spike peptides, taken before COVID-19 vaccination. The receptor was isolated from a human donor who received a COVID-19 vaccine. The chain employs TRBV19 and TRBJ1-5; no clear D gene. CDR3 in amino acids: CASSIRDQPQHF. CDR3 sequence (DNA): TGTGCCAGTAGTATCAGAGATCAGCCCCAGCATTTT.